This TCR beta chain was captured by sequencing in a study of T cells in Graves' hyperthyroidism and ophthalmopathy. Study-level information: Upon initial diagnosis and before any treatment, peripheral blood was collected.

V shed 0 bases and J shed 8 bases, with 13 bases lying between them. The length of the CDR3 is 14 residues. CDR1 and CDR2 (germline): KGHSH, LQKENI. Template material for amplifying TCR beta CDR3 regions consisted of RNA transcripts. Carried out on the TCR CDR3, a first-round RT-PCR used the HTBI primer set. TCRdb reanalysed the multiplex PCR reads using MiXCR and keeps one entry per CDR3 protein. The data hold around 350,000 distinct CDR3 sequences, with approximately 19% observed a single time. Each 10 ml fresh peripheral blood draw supplied the PBMCs. Overall study results and limits: In blood, most of the thyroid clonotypes expanded above 0.001 were also present.

This clonotype occurred many times. The antigen is undetermined. The V gene is TRBV18, the J gene TRBJ1-2, with D unclear. Sequencing was carried out using blood. The TCR comes from a woman between 18 and 29 years old with Graves' hyperthyroidism. This chain's CDR3 is CASSPPIEGAGYTF. The CDR3 DNA follows: TGTGCCAGCTCACCACCCATCGAGGGAGCAGGCTACACCTTC. The variable domain in full, completed from reference TRBV18 and TRBJ1-2, reads NAGVMQNPRHLVRRRGQEARLRCSPMKGHSHVYWYRQLPEEGLKFMVYLQKENIIDESGMPKERFSAEFPKEGPSILRIQQVVRGDSAAYFCASSPPIEGAGYTFGSGTRLTVV.